The 13 T cell receptor beta chains reported below all come from one sample, sequenced in a study of blood T cell repertoires in COVID-19. Here immunoSEQ multiplex PCR was the method, and the copy in TCRdb shows in-frame clones only, minus some. The sample holds under 20,000 clones; 80% to 85% are singletons and the top ten take roughly 8.8%. What was sequenced was peripheral blood. These receptor sequences come from a man aged 55 to 70 with acute or convalescent COVID-19.

This chain uses TRBV6-1 with TRBJ2-2; D is possibly TRBD1 (6 bases). The germline CDR1 and CDR2 sequences are MNHNS and SASEGT. This CDR3 has 16 residues. V shed 4 bases and J shed 0 bases, with 12 bases lying between them. The CDR3: CASSVQQGTNTGELFF. For the CDR3, the DNA is TGTGCCAGCAGTGTCCAGCAGGGGACGAACACCGGGGAGCTGTTTTTT.

CDR3 bases: TGTGCCAGCAGTGGGGGGGTTAATGGTCCTGGAAACACCATATATTTT. This codes for CASSGGVNGPGNTIYF. This chain joins TRBV25-1 and TRBJ1-3, with a possible D match to TRBD1 (5 bases). Germline V gene sequence: CDR1 MGHDK, CDR2 SYGVNS. CDR3 length equals 16 residues. The V end lost 4 bases, the J end lost 2 bases, and 15 bases lay between the germline ends.

This clone was seen only a few times. The J gene is TRBJ2-5, the V gene TRBV5-1, with 10 bases matching TRBD2. This CDR3 region has 15 residues. The trim removed 0 bases at V and 6 bases at J, leaving 5 bases unmatched. Germline-derived CDR1 and CDR2 are SGHRS and YFSETQ. The DNA of the CDR3 is TGCGCCAGCAGCTTGGATAGTAGCGGGGGGAAGACCCAGTACTTC. Encoded protein: CASSLDSSGGKTQYF.

This rearrangement joins TRBV27 to TRBJ2-3; D remains ambiguous. CDR3 length: 17 amino acids. V lost 4 bases, J lost 0 bases, and 17 bases lay in between. CDR1 MNHEY and CDR2 SMNVEV come from the germline V gene (reference sequence). The CDR3 nucleotides are TGTGCCAGCAGTTCCTGGTTAGCAGTAGGTAGCACAGATACGCAGTATTTT. This encodes CASSSWLAVGSTDTQYF.

This clone is judged medium-sized. V usage is TRBV12-5 and J usage is TRBJ1-5; weak D call: TRBD1 (5 bases). The ends were cut back, 5 bases at V and 2 bases at J, with 13 bases in the middle. The germline V gene has CDR1 LGHNT and CDR2 FRNRAP. There are 15 residues in the CDR3. CDR3 DNA sequence: TGTGCTAGTGGTCCCCCTGGGGCCGGCAATCAGCCCCAGCATTTT. Protein: CASGPPGAGNQPQHF. The complete variable domain, with remaining parts taken from reference TRBV12-5 and TRBJ1-5, reads DARVTQTPRHKVTEMGQEVTMRCQPILGHNTVFWYRQTMMQGLELLAYFRNRAPLDDSGMPKDRFSAEMPDATLATLKIQPSEPRDSAVYFCASGPPGAGNQPQHFGDGTRLSIL.

This clone appeared a few times. The V and J genes are TRBV7-7 and TRBJ2-3; 10 nucleotides agree with TRBD2. This CDR3 has 18 residues. V lost 3 bases to trimming and J lost 0 bases; unmatched junction nucleotides: 9. CDR1 and CDR2 (germline): SSHAT, FNYEAQ (reference sequence). This CDR3 is CASSLARGTSDSTDTQYF. The DNA of the CDR3 is TGTGCCAGCAGCTTGGCCAGGGGGACTAGCGATAGCACAGATACGCAGTATTTT.

V usage is TRBV2 and J usage is TRBJ2-1, with 7 bases matching TRBD2. CDR1 is SNHLY and CDR2 is FYNNEI in the germline V gene. The CDR3 is 12 residues long. In DNA, the CDR3 is TGTGTCGGGCTGGGGGGGACCGGAGAGCAGTTCTTC. Protein product: CVGLGGTGEQFF.

The CDR3 is CASSLQGDEQYF. The DNA of the CDR3 is TGCGCCAGCAGCTTACAGGGTGACGAGCAGTACTTC. This rearrangement joins TRBV5-1 to TRBJ2-7; D perhaps matches TRBD1 (6 bases). The CDR3 covers 12 residues. V was clipped by 2 bases and J by 5 bases, with 8 bases between them. Germline CDR1 and CDR2: SGHRS and YFSETQ.

V and J are TRBV21-1 and TRBJ1-5. TRBV21-1 is listed as a pseudogene. The CDR3 has 16 amino acids. The CDR3 is CASSDRDCLFNQPQHF. CDR3 coding DNA: TGTGCCAGCAGCGACCGGGACTGTTTATTCAATCAGCCCCAGCATTTT.

The chain couples TRBV5-4 to TRBJ2-7; TRBD1 aligns across 7 bases. V shed 4 bases, J shed 7 bases, and the junction held 17 bases outside the gene matches. The CDR3 contains 16 residues. Germline assignment: CDR1 SGHNT and CDR2 YYREEE (reference sequence). Written as DNA, the CDR3 is TGTGCCAGCAGCCATCGGACCGTCAAGGGGGCGGAAGAGCAGTACTTC. It codes for CASSHRTVKGAEEQYF.

The chain has TRBV11-2 and TRBJ2-7; tentatively, D is TRBD1 (6 bases). Germline CDR1 SGHAT, CDR2 FQNNGV. The CDR3 covers 14 residues. The V and J ends lost 0 bases and 3 bases respectively, with 9 bases between them. The CDR3 region has the DNA TGTGCCAGCAGCTTAGAACAGGGAAACTACGAGCAGTACTTC. Amino acids: CASSLEQGNYEQYF.

The chain carries TRBV2 and TRBJ2-1, with D uncertain. The germline V gene has CDR1 SNHLY and CDR2 FYNNEI. The V and J ends lost 1 base and 9 bases respectively, with 4 bases between them. There are 11 residues in the CDR3. CDR3 loop: CASSEDSEQFF. CDR3 DNA sequence: TGTGCCAGCAGTGAAGATAGTGAGCAGTTCTTC.

The chain is built from TRBV5-1 and TRBJ1-1; tentative D call: TRBD1 (5 bases). The germline gives CDR1 SGHRS, CDR2 YFSETQ. CDR3 length equals 15 residues. V was shortened by 3 bases and J by 2 bases, with 14 bases between the two germline ends. The CDR3 sequence is CASSSMGGTNTEAFF. Written as DNA, the CDR3 is TGCGCCAGCAGCTCGATGGGGGGGACTAACACTGAAGCTTTCTTT.